This record looks at one TCR beta chain sequence and its context. The antigen remains unidentified. Researchers ran the PCR with 60 Vbeta and 13 Jbeta primers. The table came from immunoSEQ multiplex PCR; TCRdb's copy has only in-frame clones and leaves some out. The data hold 200,000 or so clones, with over 70% observed a single time. V was shortened by 4 bases and J by 5 bases, with 8 bases between the two germline ends. The CDR3 totals 12 residues. The germline V gene has CDR1 LNHDA and CDR2 SQIVND (reference sequence). This record comes from a study of cytomegalovirus exposure and HLA in healthy donors. The study, taken as a whole, reports: What a later analysis reportedly showed was that an Asian-associated ancestry cluster had fewer N-insertions than the roughly 670-donor mean.

This sequence was found in a man aged 45 to 65 in good health and CMV-seronegative. What was sequenced was PBMCs. The J gene is TRBJ1-1, the V gene TRBV19; D unresolved. In DNA, the CDR3 is TGTGCCAGTAGTACGGGGTCGACTGAAGCTTTCTTT. It codes for CASSTGSTEAFF.